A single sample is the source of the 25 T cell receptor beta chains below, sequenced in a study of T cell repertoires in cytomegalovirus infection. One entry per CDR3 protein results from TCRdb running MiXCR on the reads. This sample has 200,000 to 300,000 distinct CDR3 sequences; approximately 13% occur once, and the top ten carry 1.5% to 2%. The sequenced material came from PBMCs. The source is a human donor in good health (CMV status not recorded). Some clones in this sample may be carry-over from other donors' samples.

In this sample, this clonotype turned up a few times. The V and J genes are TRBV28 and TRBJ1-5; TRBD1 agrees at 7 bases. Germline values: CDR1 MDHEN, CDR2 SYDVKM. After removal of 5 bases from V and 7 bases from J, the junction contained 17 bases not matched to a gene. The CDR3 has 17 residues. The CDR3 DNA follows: TGTGCCAGCAGTCCAACCACAGGGGTTGGGGTCAACCAGCCCCAGCATTTT. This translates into CASSPTTGVGVNQPQHF. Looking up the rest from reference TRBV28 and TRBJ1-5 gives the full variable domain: DVKVTQSSRYLVKRTGEKVFLECVQDMDHENMFWYRQDPGLGLRLIYFSYDVKMKEKGDIPEGYSVSREKKERFSLILESASTNQTSMYLCASSPTTGVGVNQPQHFGDGTRLSIL.

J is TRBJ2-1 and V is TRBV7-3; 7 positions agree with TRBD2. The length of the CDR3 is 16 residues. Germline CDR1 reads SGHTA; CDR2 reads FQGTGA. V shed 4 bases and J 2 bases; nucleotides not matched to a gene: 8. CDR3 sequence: CASSSSLAYTYNEQFF. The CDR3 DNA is TGTGCCAGCAGCTCATCACTAGCGTACACCTACAATGAGCAGTTCTTC.

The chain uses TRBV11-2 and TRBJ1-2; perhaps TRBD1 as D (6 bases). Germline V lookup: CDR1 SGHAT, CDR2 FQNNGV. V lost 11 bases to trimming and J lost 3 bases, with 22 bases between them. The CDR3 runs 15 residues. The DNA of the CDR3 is TGTGCCTCGCAGCCTGGAAGGGGGGCAGACTATGGCTACACCTTC. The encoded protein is CASQPGRGADYGYTF.

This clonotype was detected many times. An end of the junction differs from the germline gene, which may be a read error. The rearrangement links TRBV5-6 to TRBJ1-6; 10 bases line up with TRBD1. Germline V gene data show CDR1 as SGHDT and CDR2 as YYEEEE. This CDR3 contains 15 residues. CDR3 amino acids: CASSLGQGRNSPLHF. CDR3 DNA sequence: TGTGCCAGCAGTTTGGGACAGGGGAGAAATTCACCCCTCCACTTT.

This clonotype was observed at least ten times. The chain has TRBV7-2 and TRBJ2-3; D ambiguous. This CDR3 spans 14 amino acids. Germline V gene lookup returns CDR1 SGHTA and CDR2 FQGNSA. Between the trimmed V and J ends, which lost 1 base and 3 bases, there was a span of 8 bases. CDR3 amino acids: CASSLDYGTDTQYF. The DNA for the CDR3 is TGTGCCAGCAGCTTAGATTATGGAACAGATACGCAGTATTTT.

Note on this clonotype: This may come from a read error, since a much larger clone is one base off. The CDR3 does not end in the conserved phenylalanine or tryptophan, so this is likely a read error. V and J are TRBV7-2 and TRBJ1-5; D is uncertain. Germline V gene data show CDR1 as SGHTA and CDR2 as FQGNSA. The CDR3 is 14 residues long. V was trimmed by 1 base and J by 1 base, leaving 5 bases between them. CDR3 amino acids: CASSLVGSNQPQHL. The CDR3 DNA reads TGTGCCAGCAGCTTAGTTGGAAGCAATCAGCCCCAGCATCTT.

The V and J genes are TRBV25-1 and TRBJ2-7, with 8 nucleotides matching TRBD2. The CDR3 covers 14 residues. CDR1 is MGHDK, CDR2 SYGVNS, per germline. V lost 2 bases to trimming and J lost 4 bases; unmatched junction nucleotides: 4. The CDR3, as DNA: TGTGCCAGCAGTGAACCGGGACTAGAGTACGAGCAGTACTTC. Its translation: CASSEPGLEYEQYF.

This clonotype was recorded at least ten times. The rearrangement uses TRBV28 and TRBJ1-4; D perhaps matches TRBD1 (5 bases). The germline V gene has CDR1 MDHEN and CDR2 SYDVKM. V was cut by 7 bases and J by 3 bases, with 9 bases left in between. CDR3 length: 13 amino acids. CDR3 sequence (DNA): TGTGCCAGCAACCAGGGTGCTAATGAAAAACTGTTTTTT. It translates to CASNQGANEKLFF.

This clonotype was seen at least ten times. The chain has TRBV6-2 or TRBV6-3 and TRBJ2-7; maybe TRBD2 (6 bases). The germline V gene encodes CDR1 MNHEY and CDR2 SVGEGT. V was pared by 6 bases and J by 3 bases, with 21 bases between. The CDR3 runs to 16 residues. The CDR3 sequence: CASSSDTRGIHYEQYF. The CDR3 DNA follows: TGTGCCAGCAGCTCAGACACCCGGGGGATCCACTACGAGCAGTACTTC.

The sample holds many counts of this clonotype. The CDR3 loop reads CASSPGEREGRVYNEQFF. The CDR3 DNA follows: TGTGCCAGCAGCCCCGGGGAGCGGGAGGGCCGGGTCTACAATGAGCAGTTCTTC. The gene calls are TRBV5-4 and TRBJ2-1; 10 bases line up with TRBD2. The CDR3 spans 18 residues. With V trimmed by 4 bases and J by 3 bases, 13 bases remained unmatched. CDR1 SGHNT and CDR2 YYREEE come from the germline V gene (reference sequence).

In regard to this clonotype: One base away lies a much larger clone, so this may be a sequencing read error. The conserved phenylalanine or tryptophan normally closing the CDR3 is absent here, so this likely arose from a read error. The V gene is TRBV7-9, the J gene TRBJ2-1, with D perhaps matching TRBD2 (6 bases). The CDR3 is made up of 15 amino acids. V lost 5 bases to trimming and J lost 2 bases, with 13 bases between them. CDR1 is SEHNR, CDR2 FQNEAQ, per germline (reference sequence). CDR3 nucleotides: TGTGCCAGCAGCACCGGGACTCCCCCCTACAATGAGCAGTTCTTA. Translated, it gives CASSTGTPPYNEQFL.

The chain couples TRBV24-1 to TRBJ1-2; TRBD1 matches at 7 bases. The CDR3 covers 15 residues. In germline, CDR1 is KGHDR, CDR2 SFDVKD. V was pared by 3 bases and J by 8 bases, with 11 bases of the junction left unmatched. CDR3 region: CATSDGVGGRNGYTF. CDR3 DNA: TGTGCCACCAGTGATGGCGTAGGGGGCCGAAACGGCTACACCTTC.

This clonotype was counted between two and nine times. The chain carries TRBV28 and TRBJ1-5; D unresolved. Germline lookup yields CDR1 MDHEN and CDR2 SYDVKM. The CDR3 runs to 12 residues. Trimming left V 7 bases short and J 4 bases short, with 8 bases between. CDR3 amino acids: CASMRPNQPQHF. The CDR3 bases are TGTGCCAGCATGAGGCCAAATCAGCCCCAGCATTTT.

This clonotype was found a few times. In DNA form, the CDR3 reads TGCAGCGTAGCCTACAGGGCAGGTCAGCCCCAGCATTTT. Protein product: CSVAYRAGQPQHF. V and J are TRBV29-1 and TRBJ1-5; a possible D gene is TRBD1 (6 bases). Germline-derived CDR1 and CDR2 are SQVTM and ANQGSEA. This CDR3 spans 13 amino acids. Trimming took 6 bases from V and 6 from J, leaving 15 bases between them.

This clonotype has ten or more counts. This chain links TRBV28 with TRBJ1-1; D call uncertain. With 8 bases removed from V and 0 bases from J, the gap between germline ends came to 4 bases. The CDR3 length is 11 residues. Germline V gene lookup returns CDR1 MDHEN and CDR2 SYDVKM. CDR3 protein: CASFLNTEAFF. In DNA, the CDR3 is TGTGCCAGCTTTCTGAACACTGAAGCTTTCTTT.

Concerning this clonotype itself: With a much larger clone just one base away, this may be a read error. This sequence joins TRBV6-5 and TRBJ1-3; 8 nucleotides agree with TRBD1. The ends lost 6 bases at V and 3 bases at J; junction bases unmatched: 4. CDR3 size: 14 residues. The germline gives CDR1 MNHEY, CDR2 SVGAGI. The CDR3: CASRSRGLGNTIYF. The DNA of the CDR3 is TGTGCCAGCAGGAGCAGGGGGCTTGGAAACACCATATATTTT.

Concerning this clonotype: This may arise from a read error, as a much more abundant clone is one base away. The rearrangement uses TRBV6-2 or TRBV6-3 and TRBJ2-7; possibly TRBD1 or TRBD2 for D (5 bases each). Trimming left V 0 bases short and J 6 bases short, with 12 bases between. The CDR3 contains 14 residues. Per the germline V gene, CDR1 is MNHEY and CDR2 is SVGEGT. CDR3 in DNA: TGTGCCAGCAGTTACTCGATGGGGACCTGCGAGCAGTACTTC. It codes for CASSYSMGTCEQYF.

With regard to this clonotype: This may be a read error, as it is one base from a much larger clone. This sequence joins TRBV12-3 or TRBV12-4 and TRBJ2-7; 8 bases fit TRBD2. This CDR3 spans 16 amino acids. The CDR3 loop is CASSPGWGLGLYERYF. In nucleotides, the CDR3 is TGTGCCAGCAGCCCGGGTTGGGGACTAGGACTCTACGAGCGGTACTTC.

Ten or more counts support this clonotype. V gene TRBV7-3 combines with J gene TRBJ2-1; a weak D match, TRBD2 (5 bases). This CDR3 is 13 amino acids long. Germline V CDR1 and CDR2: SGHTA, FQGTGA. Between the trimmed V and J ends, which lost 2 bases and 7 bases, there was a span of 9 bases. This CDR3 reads CASSLGLTNEQFF. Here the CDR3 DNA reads TGTGCCAGCAGCTTAGGACTGACAAATGAGCAGTTCTTC.

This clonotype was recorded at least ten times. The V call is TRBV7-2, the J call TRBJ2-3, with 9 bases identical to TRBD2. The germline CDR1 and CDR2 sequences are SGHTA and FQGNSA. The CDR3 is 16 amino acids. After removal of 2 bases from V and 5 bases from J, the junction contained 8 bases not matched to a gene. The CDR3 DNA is TGTGCCAGCAGCTTAATGGCGGGAGGGCCTGTAGATACGCAGTATTTT. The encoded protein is CASSLMAGGPVDTQYF.

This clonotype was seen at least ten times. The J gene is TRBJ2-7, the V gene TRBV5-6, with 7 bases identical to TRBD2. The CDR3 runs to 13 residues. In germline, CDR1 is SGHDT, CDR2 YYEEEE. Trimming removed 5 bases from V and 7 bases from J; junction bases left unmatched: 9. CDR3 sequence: CASRRLSGGEQYF. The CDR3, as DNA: TGTGCCAGCAGGCGTCTGTCGGGAGGTGAGCAGTACTTC.

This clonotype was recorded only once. The CDR3 region has the DNA TGTGCCAGCTCACCACAGAACAGGGGAGCAGCTGGAAACACCATATATTTT. Its translation: CASSPQNRGAAGNTIYF. The chain combines TRBV18 with TRBJ1-3, with 7 bases identical to TRBD1. Germline lookup yields CDR1 KGHSH and CDR2 LQKENI. This CDR3 region has 17 residues. The trim removed 1 base at V and 2 bases at J, leaving 8 bases unmatched.

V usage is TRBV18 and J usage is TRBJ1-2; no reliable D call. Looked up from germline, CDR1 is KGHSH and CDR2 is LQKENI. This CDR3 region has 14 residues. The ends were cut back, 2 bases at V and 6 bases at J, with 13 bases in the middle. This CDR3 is CASSPNQDGNGYTF. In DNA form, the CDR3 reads TGTGCCAGCTCACCAAACCAGGACGGAAATGGCTACACCTTC. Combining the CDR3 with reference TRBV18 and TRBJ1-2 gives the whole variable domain NAGVMQNPRHLVRRRGQEARLRCSPMKGHSHVYWYRQLPEEGLKFMVYLQKENIIDESGMPKERFSAEFPKEGPSILRIQQVVRGDSAAYFCASSPNQDGNGYTFGSGTRLTVV.

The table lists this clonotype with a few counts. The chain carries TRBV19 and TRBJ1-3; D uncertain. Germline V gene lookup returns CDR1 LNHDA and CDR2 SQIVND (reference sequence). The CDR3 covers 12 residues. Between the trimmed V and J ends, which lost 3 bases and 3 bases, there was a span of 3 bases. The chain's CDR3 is CASSIIGNTIYF. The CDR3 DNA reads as TGTGCCAGTAGTATCATTGGAAACACCATATATTTT.

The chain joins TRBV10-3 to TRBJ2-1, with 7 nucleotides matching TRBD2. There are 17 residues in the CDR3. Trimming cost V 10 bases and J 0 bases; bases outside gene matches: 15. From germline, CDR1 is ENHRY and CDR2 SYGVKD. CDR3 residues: CARSSVGGTRSYNEQFF. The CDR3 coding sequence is TGTGCCAGATCCTCGGTGGGGGGGACCCGCTCCTACAATGAGCAGTTCTTC.